The next 13 T cell receptor beta chains were all read from a single sample in a study of cytomegalovirus exposure and HLA in healthy donors. Data came from immunoSEQ multiplex PCR; TCRdb stores just in-frame clones and leaves some out. The table has 80,000 to 100,000 clones, roughly nine tenths seen once; the top ten hold around 6%. Specimen: PBMCs. All receptors derive from a man in his late teens or twenties in good health and CMV-seropositive.

The chain uses TRBV4-3 and TRBJ2-5, with 9 bases lining up with TRBD1. Germline loops: CDR1 LGHNA, CDR2 YSLEER. Trimming took 0 bases from V and 1 from J; bases not matched to a gene: 9. The CDR3 is made up of 18 amino acids. The CDR3 nucleotides read TGCGCCAGCAGCCAAGAAACGGGTACAGGGGGCCCCCAAGAGACCCAGTACTTC. As protein: CASSQETGTGGPQETQYF.

The rearrangement joins TRBV4-3 to TRBJ2-7; TRBD1 might be the D (5 bases). Trimming shortened V by 0 bases and J by 2 bases, and 11 bases separated the two germline ends. The CDR3 has 15 residues. Germline loops: CDR1 LGHNA, CDR2 YSLEER. The CDR3 sequence is CASSQDRGAPYEQYF. CDR3 nucleotide sequence: TGCGCCAGCAGCCAAGATCGTGGGGCCCCCTACGAGCAGTACTTC.

V and J are TRBV4-1 and TRBJ2-3, with D possibly TRBD2 on 7 matching bases. V lost 4 bases, J lost 2 bases, and 13 bases lay in between. CDR1 is MGHRA and CDR2 is YSYEKL in the germline V gene. There are 15 residues in the CDR3. CDR3 DNA: TGCGCCAGCAGCCTAGGGGGGGGATACACAGATACGCAGTATTTT. As protein: CASSLGGGYTDTQYF.

This chain uses TRBV28 with TRBJ2-1; possible D gene TRBD2, 5 bases. The V gene lost 6 bases and the J gene lost 1 base, with 16 bases spanning the gap. Germline V CDR1 and CDR2: MDHEN, SYDVKM. CDR3 size: 16 residues. CDR3 amino acids: CASSKLGGPSYNEQFF. Here the CDR3 DNA reads TGTGCCAGCAGCAAGCTAGGCGGGCCTTCCTACAATGAGCAGTTCTTC.

The chain links TRBV7-2 to TRBJ2-2, with 11 bases lining up with TRBD2. This CDR3 region has 16 residues. Per the germline V gene, CDR1 is SGHTA and CDR2 is FQGNSA. V shed 6 bases, J shed 2 bases, and the junction held 5 bases outside the gene matches. In nucleotides, the CDR3 is TGTGCCAGCAGACCCGGGACTAGCGGCAACACCGGGGAGCTGTTTTTT. This codes for CASRPGTSGNTGELFF.

V usage is TRBV28 and J usage is TRBJ2-7, with 7 nucleotides matching TRBD2. The germline V gene encodes CDR1 MDHEN and CDR2 SYDVKM. The CDR3 is 15 residues long. The junction had 12 bases not matched to a gene; V was cut back by 8 bases and J by 2 bases. The CDR3: CASRTRAGVAYEQYF. The CDR3 nucleotides are TGTGCCAGCCGGACTAGGGCGGGGGTTGCCTACGAGCAGTACTTC.

This clone was seen only once. The V and J genes are TRBV7-3 and TRBJ1-1; D perhaps matches TRBD1 (6 bases). This CDR3 is built from 15 residues. The V end lost 5 bases, the J end lost 1 base, and 14 bases lay between the germline ends. Looked up from germline, CDR1 is SGHTA and CDR2 is FQGTGA. CDR3 sequence reads: CASSLNRVRNTEAFF. The CDR3 coding sequence is TGTGCCAGCAGCCTGAACAGGGTTAGGAACACTGAAGCTTTCTTT.

The chain has TRBV25-1 and TRBJ2-7; TRBD2 matches 8 bases. In germline, CDR1 is MGHDK, CDR2 SYGVNS. This CDR3 has 16 amino acids. Germline trimming cut 0 bases from V and 2 bases from J; bases unmatched to any gene: 6. CDR3 loop: CASSEYSLAEAYEQYF. For the CDR3, the DNA is TGTGCCAGCAGTGAATACTCACTAGCGGAGGCCTACGAGCAGTACTTC.

This chain links TRBV6-5 with TRBJ2-7; 7 nucleotides align to TRBD2. Germline CDR1 MNHEY, CDR2 SVGAGI. The CDR3 extends over 16 amino acids. J was trimmed by 3 bases and V by 3 bases; bases with no gene match: 11. The chain's CDR3 is CASSYSGTTIGYEQYF. The CDR3 nucleotides are TGTGCCAGCAGTTATAGTGGGACTACAATAGGCTACGAGCAGTACTTC.

This chain links TRBV6-6 with TRBJ1-2, with D hard to call. V lost 1 base, J lost 5 bases, and 11 bases lay in between. The length of the CDR3 is 14 residues. The germline CDR1 and CDR2 sequences are MNHNY and SVGAGI (reference sequence). CDR3 in DNA: TGTGCCAGCAGTTACTATCCCTCAGATTATGGCTACACCTTC. Translating gives CASSYYPSDYGYTF.

The chain couples TRBV11-3 to TRBJ2-4, with a possible D match to TRBD2 (5 bases). The CDR3 is made up of 15 amino acids. V shed 3 bases and J shed 9 bases, with 18 bases lying between them. The germline V gene encodes CDR1 SGHNT and CDR2 YENEEA. The CDR3 nucleotides are TGTGCCAGCAGCTTTGATGTCCTAGCCCCATGCATTCAGTACTTC. Translating gives CASSFDVLAPCIQYF.

This chain links TRBV18 with TRBJ1-3; D gene uncertain. V was cut by 2 bases and J by 0 bases, with 14 bases left in between. The CDR3 spans 17 residues. In germline, CDR1 is KGHSH, CDR2 LQKENI. CDR3 region: CASSPAGEGSSGNTIYF. The CDR3, as DNA: TGTGCCAGCTCACCAGCAGGAGAGGGTTCCTCTGGAAACACCATATATTTT.

V is TRBV12-5 and J is TRBJ2-5; possibly TRBD2 for D (6 bases). Germline V CDR1 and CDR2: LGHNT, FRNRAP. The CDR3 extends over 14 amino acids. Trimming took 1 base from V and 5 from J, leaving 11 bases between them. The CDR3 DNA reads as TGTGCTAGTGGTTTGGCGGACTATCGGGAGACCCAGTACTTC. This sequence encodes CASGLADYRETQYF.